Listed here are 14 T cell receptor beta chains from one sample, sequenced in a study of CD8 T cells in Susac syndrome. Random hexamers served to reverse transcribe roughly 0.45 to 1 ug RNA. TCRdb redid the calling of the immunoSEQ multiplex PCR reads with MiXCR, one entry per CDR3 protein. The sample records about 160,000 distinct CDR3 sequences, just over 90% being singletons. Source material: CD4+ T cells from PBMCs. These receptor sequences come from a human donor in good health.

CDR3 bases: TGCAGCCATGGTGGGGACCAAGAGACCCAGTACTTC. Protein: CSHGGDQETQYF. The chain joins TRBV29-1 to TRBJ2-5; no clear D. V lost 8 bases and J 0 bases, leaving 10 bases between the germline ends. The germline V gene encodes CDR1 SQVTM and CDR2 ANQGSEA. The CDR3 sequence is 12 residues long.

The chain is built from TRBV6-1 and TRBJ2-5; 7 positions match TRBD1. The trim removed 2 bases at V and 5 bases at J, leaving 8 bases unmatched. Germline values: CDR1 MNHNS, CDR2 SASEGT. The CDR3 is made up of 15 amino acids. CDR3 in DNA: TGTGCCAGCAGTGAATCGAGGGGGCCATACGAGACCCAGTACTTC. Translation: CASSESRGPYETQYF.

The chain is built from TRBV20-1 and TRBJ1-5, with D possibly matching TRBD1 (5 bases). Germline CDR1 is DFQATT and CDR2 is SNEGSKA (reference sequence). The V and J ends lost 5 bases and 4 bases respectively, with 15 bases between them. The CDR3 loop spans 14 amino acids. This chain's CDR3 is CSASRRWGNQPQHF. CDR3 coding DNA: TGCAGTGCTTCCCGCCGTTGGGGGAATCAGCCCCAGCATTTT.

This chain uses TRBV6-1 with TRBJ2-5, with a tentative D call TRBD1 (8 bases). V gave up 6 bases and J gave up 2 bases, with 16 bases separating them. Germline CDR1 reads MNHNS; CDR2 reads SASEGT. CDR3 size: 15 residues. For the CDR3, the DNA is TGTGCCAGCAGGGATCAACAGGGGGGGCAAGAGACCCAGTACTTC. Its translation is CASRDQQGGQETQYF.

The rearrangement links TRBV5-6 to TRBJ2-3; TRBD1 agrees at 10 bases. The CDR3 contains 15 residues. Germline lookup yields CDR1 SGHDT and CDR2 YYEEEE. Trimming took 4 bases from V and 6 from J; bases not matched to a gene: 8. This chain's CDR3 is CASSPPDRGADTQYF. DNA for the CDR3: TGTGCCAGCAGCCCCCCGGACAGGGGGGCTGATACGCAGTATTTT.

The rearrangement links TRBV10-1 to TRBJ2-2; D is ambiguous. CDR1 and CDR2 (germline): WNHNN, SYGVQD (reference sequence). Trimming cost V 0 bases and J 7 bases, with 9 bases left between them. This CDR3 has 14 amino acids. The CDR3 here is CASSESPRVGELFF. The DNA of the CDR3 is TGCGCCAGCAGTGAGTCTCCCCGGGTCGGGGAGCTGTTTTTT.

The CDR3: CASSLDPSGGNTGELFF. The CDR3 DNA sequence: TGTGCCAGCAGCTTAGATCCTAGCGGGGGAAACACCGGGGAGCTGTTTTTT. The chain employs TRBV7-2 and TRBJ2-2, with 10 bases identical to TRBD2. Germline V gene sequence: CDR1 SGHTA, CDR2 FQGNSA. J gave up 2 bases and V 1 base, and 4 bases lay outside the gene matches. This CDR3 region has 17 residues.

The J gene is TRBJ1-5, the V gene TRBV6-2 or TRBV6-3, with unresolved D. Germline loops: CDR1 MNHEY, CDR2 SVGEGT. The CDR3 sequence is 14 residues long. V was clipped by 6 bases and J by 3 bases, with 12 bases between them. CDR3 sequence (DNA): TGTGCCAGCAGCCAGAGGACGGTCAATCAGCCCCAGCATTTT. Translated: CASSQRTVNQPQHF.

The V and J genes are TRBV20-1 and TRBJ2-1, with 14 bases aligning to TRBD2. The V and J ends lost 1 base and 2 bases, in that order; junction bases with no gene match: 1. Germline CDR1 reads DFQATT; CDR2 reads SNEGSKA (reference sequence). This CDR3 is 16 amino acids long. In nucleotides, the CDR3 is TGCAGTGCTAGAGGACTAGCGGGAGGGACCTACAATGAGCAGTTCTTC. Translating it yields CSARGLAGGTYNEQFF.

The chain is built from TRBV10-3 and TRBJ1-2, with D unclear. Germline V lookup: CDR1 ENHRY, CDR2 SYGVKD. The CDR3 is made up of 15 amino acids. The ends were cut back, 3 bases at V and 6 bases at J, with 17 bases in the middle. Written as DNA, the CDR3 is TGTGCCATCAGTGATTGGGAGGTTATGGGAGATGGCTACACCTTC. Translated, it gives CAISDWEVMGDGYTF.

The CDR3 nucleotides are TGTGCCAGCAGTTACTCTTCGACCCTAACTAGGGGCGATGAGCAGTTCTTC. Its protein is CASSYSSTLTRGDEQFF. The V gene is TRBV6-5, the J gene TRBJ2-1; the D gene could be TRBD1 or TRBD2 (5 bases each). CDR1 and CDR2 (germline): MNHEY, SVGAGI. V was clipped by 0 bases and J by 8 bases, with 20 bases between them. The CDR3 covers 17 residues.

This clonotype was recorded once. The CDR3 loop is CASSPEGAITYEQYF. The CDR3 DNA reads as TGTGCCAGCAGCCCCGAGGGAGCGATAACCTACGAGCAGTACTTC. The chain couples TRBV7-9 to TRBJ2-7; the D gene is possibly TRBD2 (5 bases). This CDR3 is 15 amino acids long. Trimming cost V 5 bases and J 2 bases, with 16 bases left between them. Germline CDR1 reads SEHNR; CDR2 reads FQNEAQ (reference sequence).

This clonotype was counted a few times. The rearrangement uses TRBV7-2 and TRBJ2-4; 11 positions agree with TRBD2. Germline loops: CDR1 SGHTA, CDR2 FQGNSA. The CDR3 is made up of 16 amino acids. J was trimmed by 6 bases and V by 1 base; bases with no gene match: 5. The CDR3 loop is CASSLVSTSGRNIQYF. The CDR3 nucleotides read TGTGCCAGCAGCTTAGTTTCTACTAGCGGGAGAAACATTCAGTACTTC.

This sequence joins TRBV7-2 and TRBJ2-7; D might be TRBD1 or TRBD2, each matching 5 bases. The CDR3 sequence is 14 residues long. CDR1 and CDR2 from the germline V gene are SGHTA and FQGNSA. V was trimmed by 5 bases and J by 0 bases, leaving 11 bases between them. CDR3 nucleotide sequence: TGTGCCAGCAGCCGGGGCGGCGGCTCCTACGAGCAGTACTTC. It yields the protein CASSRGGGSYEQYF.